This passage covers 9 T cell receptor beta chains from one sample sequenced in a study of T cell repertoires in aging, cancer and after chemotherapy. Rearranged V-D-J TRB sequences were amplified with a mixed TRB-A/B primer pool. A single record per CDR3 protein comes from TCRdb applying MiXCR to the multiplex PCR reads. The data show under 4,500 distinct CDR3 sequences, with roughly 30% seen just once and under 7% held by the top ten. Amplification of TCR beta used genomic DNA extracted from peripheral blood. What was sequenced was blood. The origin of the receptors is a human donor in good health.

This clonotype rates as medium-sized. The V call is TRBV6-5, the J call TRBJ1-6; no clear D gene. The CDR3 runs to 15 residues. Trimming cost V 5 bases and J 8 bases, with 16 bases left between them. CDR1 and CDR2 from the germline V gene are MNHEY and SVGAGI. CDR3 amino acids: CASSSREKGDSPLHF. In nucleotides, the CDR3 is TGTGCCAGCAGTAGCCGGGAAAAGGGTGATTCACCCCTCCACTTT.

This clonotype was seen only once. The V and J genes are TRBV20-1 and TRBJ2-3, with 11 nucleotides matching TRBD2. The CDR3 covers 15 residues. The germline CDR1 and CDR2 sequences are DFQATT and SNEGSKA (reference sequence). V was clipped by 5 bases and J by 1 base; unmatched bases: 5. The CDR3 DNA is TGCAGTGCTGAAGTTAGCGGGGGGGGCACAGATACGCAGTATTTT. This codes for CSAEVSGGGTDTQYF.

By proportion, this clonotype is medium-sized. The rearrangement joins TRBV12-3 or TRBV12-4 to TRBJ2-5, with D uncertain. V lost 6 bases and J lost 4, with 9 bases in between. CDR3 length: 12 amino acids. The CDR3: CASRGRTETQYF. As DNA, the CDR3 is TGTGCCAGCAGGGGTCGCACAGAGACCCAGTACTTC.

The CDR3 DNA is TGTGCCAGTAGTCCCCTGGGTGTTGGATCCTACAATGAGCAGTTCTTC. Encoded protein: CASSPLGVGSYNEQFF. The chain couples TRBV19 to TRBJ2-1; D unresolved. Deletions cut 5 bases from V and 1 base from J, with 15 bases between. There are 16 residues in the CDR3. CDR1 is LNHDA, CDR2 SQIVND, per germline (reference sequence).

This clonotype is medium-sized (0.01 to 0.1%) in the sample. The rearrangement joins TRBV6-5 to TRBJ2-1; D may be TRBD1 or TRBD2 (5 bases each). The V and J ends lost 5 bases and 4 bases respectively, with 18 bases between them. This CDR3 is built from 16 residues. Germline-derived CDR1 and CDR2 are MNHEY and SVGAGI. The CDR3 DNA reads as TGTGCCAGCAGTCTTGGGGGTGGTGGGGGATACAATGAGCAGTTCTTC. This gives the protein CASSLGGGGGYNEQFF.

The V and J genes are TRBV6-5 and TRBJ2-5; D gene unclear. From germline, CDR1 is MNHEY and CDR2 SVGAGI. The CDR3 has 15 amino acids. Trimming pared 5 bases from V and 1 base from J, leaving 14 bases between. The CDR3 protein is CASSEAPASQETQYF. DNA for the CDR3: TGTGCCAGCAGTGAAGCCCCGGCGTCCCAAGAGACCCAGTACTTC.

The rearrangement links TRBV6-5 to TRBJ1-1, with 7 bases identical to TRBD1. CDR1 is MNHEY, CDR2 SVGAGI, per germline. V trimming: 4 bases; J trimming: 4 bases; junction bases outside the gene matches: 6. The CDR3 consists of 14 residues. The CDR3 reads CASSFRGPGTEAFF. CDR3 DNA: TGTGCCAGCAGTTTTAGGGGGCCTGGCACTGAAGCTTTCTTT.

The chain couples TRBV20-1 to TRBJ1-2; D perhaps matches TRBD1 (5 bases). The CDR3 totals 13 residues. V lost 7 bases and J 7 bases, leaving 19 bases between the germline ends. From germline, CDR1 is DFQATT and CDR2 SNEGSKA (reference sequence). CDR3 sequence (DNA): TGCAGTGTCCCGTCACGGGGCGACTTTGGCTACACCTTC. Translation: CSVPSRGDFGYTF.

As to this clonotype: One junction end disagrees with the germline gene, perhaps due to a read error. The CDR3 coding sequence is TGTGCCAGCAGTAGACAGGGGAGCTCTGGAAAAACCATATATTTT. As protein: CASSRQGSSGKTIYF. The chain uses TRBV12-3 or TRBV12-4 and TRBJ1-3; 8 bases align to TRBD1. The CDR3 spans 15 residues.